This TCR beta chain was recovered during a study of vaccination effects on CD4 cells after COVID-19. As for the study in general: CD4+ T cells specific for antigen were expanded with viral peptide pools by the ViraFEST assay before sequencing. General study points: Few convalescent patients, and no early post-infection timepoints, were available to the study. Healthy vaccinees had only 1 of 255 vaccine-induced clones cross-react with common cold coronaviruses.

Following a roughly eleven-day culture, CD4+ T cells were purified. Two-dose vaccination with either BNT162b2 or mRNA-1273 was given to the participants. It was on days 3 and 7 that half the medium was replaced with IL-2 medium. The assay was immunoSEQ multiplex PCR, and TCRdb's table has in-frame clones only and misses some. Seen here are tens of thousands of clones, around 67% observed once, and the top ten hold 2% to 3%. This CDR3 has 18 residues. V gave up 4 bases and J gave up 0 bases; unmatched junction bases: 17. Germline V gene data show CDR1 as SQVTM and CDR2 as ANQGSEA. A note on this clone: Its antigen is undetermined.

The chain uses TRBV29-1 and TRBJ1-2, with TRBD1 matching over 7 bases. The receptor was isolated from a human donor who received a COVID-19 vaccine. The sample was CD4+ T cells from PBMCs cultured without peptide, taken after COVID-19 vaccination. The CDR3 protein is CSVAFLDRSIPTNYGYTF. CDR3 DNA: TGCAGCGTTGCTTTCTTGGACAGGAGCATCCCTACTAACTATGGCTACACCTTC. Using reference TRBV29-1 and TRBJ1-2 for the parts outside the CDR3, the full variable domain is SAVISQKPSRDICQRGTSLTIQCQVDSQVTMMFWYRQQPGQSLTLIATANQGSEATYESGFVIDKFPISRPNLTFSTLTVSNMSPEDSSIYLCSVAFLDRSIPTNYGYTFGSGTRLTVV.